This T cell receptor (beta chain) was found in a study of cytomegalovirus exposure and HLA in healthy donors. Background on the study: The 100 to 150 validation repertoires matched the roughly 700 first-cohort repertoires in platform, a later analysis reported.

The sample holds one count of this clone. As yet, its antigen is unknown. Findings of the study overall: Researchers reported that a few CMV-associated chains were confirmed in vitro as CMV antigen-specific. Cytomegalovirus status was reportedly diagnosed by the classifier with high specificity and sensitivity.

From germline, CDR1 is WSHSY and CDR2 SAAADI. CDR3 size: 13 residues. J gave up 1 base and V 8 bases, and 0 bases lay outside the gene matches. The assay was immunoSEQ multiplex PCR, and TCRdb's table has in-frame clones only and misses some. The table records 200,000 to 300,000 clones, approximately 83% of them present only once. The sequence derives from a woman aged 30 to 39 in good health and CMV-seropositive. The gene calls are TRBV10-2 and TRBJ2-5; 11 bases are a match to TRBD2. Specimen: PBMCs. CDR3 sequence: CASGTSGQETQYF. CDR3 bases: TGCGCCAGCGGGACTAGCGGCCAAGAGACCCAGTACTTC.